This section outlines one T cell receptor beta chain sequence together with its context. The target antigen is unknown. Whereas donors were nominally healthy upon sampling, unrecorded immune exposures were probable. CDR3 length equals 16 residues. Germline CDR1 and CDR2: SGDLS and YYNGEE. V dropped 0 bases and J dropped 4; count of bases not matched to a gene: 7. The sample comes from a study of cytomegalovirus exposure and HLA in healthy donors. Study conclusions and caveats: It was reported that the classifier diagnosed cytomegalovirus status with high specificity and sensitivity in both the original and validation cohorts. Prediction of most subjects' HLA-A and HLA-B alleles by TCR beta sequences was reportedly accurate.

PCR used 60 Vbeta primers and 13 Jbeta primers. The authors' processing: Unique TCR beta chains totaled about 73 million in a later count, with roughly 11 million of them shared. Measured with immunoSEQ multiplex PCR; TCRdb has only the in-frame clones, and not every one. The V and J calls and clone size come from that table; D and trimming were worked out from the DNA. The profile covers about 150,000 clones, with 80% to 85% appearing a single time and 3% to 3.5% taken by the ten largest. The specimen sequenced was PBMCs. The TCR was taken from a male donor in good health and CMV-seronegative. The chain has TRBV9 and TRBJ2-5; 9 nucleotides align to TRBD2. CDR3 coding DNA: TGTGCCAGCAGCGTAGGAAGGGGACTAGCTCCAGAGACCCAGTACTTC. Protein sequence: CASSVGRGLAPETQYF.